This T cell receptor (beta chain) comes out of a study of T cell changes during pregnancy in multiple sclerosis. V lost 4 bases to trimming and J lost 7 bases; unmatched junction nucleotides: 5. The CDR3 contains 14 residues. The germline CDR1 and CDR2 sequences are ENHRY and SYGVKD. TCRdb's table, derived via immunoSEQ multiplex PCR, lists solely in-frame clones and lacks some. The sample consists of about 20,000 clones, 90% to 95% of them appearing once. The starting material was CD4+ T cells from peripheral blood mononuclear cells, obtained after pregnancy. The sequence was collected from a female donor in good health, enrolled as a control in a pregnancy study. The chain joins TRBV10-3 to TRBJ2-1, with TRBD2 matching over 9 bases. CDR3 coding DNA: TGTGCCATCAGTGTAGCGGGAGTCATAAATGAGCAGTTCTTC. It specifies CAISVAGVINEQFF.